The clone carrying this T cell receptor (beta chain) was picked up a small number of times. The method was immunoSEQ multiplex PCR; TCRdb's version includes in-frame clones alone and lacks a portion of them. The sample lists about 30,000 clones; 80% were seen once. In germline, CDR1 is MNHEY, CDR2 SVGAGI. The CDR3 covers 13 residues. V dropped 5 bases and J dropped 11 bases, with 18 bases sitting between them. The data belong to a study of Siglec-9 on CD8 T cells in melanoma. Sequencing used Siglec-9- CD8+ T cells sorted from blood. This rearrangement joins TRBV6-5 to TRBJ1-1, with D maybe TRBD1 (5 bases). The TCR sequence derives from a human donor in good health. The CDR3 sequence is CASSGDSTGPAFF. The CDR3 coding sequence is TGTGCCAGCAGTGGGGACTCTACTGGGCCTGCTTTCTTT.